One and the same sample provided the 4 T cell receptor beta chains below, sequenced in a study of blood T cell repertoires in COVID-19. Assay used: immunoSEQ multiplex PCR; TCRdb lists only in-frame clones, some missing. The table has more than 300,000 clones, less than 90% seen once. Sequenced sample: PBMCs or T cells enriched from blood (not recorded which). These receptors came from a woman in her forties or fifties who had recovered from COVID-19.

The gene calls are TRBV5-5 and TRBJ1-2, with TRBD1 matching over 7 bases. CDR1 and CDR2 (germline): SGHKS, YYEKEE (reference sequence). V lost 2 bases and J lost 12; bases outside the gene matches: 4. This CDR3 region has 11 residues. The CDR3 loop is CASSFGTEDTF. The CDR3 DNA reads TGTGCCAGCAGCTTTGGGACAGAAGACACCTTC.

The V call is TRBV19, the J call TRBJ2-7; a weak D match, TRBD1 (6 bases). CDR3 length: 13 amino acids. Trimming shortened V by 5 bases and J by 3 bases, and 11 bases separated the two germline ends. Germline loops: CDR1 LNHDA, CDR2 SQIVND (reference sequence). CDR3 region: CASSRTEHYEQYF. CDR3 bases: TGTGCCAGTAGTCGGACAGAGCACTACGAGCAGTACTTC.

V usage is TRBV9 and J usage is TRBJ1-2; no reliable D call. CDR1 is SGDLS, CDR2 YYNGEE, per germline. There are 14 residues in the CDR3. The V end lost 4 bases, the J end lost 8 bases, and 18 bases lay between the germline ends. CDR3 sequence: CASSPQWQSKGYTF. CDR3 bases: TGTGCCAGCAGCCCTCAGTGGCAGTCGAAGGGCTACACCTTC.

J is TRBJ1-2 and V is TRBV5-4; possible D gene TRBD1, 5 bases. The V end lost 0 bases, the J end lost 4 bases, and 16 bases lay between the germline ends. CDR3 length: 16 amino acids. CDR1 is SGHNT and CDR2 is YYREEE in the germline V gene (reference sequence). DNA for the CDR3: TGTGCCAGCAGCTTGGGAAGCGCCACCCAGGGCTATGGCTACACCTTC. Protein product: CASSLGSATQGYGYTF.